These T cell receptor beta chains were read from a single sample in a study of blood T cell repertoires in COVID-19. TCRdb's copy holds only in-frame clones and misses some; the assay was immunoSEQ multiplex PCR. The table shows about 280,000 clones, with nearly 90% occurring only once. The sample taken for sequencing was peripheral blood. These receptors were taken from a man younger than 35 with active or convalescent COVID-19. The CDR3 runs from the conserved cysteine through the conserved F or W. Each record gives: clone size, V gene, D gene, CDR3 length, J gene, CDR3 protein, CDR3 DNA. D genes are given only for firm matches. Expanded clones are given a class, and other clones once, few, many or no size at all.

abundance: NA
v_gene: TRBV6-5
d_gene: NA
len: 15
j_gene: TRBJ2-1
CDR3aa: CASIPSLTPYNEQFF
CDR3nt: TGTGCCAGCATCCCTTCCCTCACACCTTACAATGAGCAGTTCTTC

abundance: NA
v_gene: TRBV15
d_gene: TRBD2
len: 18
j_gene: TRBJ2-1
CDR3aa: CATSTSKVALAGFNEQFF
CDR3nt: TGTGCCACCAGCACCTCGAAAGTCGCGCTAGCGGGGTTTAATGAGCAGTTCTTC

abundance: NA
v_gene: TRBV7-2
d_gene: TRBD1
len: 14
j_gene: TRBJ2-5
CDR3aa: CASSFQTGEETQYF
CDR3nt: TGTGCCAGCAGCTTCCAGACAGGGGAAGAGACCCAGTACTTC

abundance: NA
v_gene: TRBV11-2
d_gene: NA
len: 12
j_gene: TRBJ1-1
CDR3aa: CASKKRGVEAFF
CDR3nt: TGTGCCAGCAAAAAGCGGGGGGTTGAAGCTTTCTTT

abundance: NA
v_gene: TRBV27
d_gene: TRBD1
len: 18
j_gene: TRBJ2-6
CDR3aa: CASSLRGQGASGANVLTF
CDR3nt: TGTGCCAGCAGTTTGAGGGGACAGGGGGCTTCTGGGGCCAACGTCCTGACTTTC

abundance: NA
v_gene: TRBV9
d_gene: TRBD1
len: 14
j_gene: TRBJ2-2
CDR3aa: CASSAHRGGGELFF
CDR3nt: TGTGCCAGCAGCGCGCACAGGGGTGGCGGGGAGCTGTTTTTT

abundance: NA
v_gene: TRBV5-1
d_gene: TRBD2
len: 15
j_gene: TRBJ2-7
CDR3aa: CASSLGLAGTYEQYF
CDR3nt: TGCGCCAGCAGCTTGGGACTAGCGGGGACCTACGAGCAGTACTTC

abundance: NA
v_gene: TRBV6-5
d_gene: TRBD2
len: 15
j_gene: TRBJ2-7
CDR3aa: CASSYSGQGGYEQYF
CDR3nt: TGTGCCAGCAGTTACTCGGGCCAGGGAGGGTACGAGCAGTACTTC

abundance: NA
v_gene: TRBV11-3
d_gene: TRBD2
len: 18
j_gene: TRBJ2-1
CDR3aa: CASSLDSRRGGTYNEQFF
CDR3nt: TGTGCCAGCAGCTTAGATTCGAGGCGGGGGGGAACTTACAATGAGCAGTTCTTC

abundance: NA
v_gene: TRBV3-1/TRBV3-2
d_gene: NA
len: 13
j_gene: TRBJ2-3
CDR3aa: CASSQFGGVTQYF
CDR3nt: TGTGCCAGCAGCCAATTTGGGGGCGTTACGCAGTATTTT

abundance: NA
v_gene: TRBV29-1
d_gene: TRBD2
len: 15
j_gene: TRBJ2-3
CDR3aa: CSVEPSGGRTDTQYF
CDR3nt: TGCAGCGTTGAGCCGAGCGGGGGACGCACAGATACGCAGTATTTT

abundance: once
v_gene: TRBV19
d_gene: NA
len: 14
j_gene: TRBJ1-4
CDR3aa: CASQRGGRVEKLFF
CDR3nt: TGTGCCAGCCAAAGGGGGGGGCGGGTTGAAAAACTGTTTTTT

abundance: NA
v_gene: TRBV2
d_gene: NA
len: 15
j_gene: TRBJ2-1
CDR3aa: CASSESQGPFNEQFF
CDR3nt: TGTGCCAGCAGTGAGTCCCAGGGGCCCTTCAATGAGCAGTTCTTC

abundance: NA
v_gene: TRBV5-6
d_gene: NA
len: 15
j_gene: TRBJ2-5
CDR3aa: CASSLNPGQQETQYF
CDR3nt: TGTGCCAGCAGCTTGAACCCAGGCCAGCAAGAGACCCAGTACTTC

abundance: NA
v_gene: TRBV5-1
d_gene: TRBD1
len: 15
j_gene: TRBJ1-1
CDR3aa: CASSFGTGVGTEAFF
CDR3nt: TGCGCCAGCAGCTTCGGGACAGGGGTTGGGACTGAAGCTTTCTTT

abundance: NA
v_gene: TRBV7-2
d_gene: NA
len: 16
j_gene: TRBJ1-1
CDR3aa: CASSLKQAGSGTEAFF
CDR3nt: TGTGCCAGCAGCTTAAAGCAAGCAGGGTCAGGCACTGAAGCTTTCTTT

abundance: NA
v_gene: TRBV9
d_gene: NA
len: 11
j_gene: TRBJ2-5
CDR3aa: CASSVRETQYF
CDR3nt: TGTGCCAGCAGCGTCCGAGAGACCCAGTACTTC

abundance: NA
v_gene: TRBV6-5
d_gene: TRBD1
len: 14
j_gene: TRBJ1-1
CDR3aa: CASRRQGANTEAFF
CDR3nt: TGTGCCAGCAGGCGACAGGGGGCGAACACTGAAGCTTTCTTT

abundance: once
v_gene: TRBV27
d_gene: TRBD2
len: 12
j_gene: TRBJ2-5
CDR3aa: CASSLAGGTQYF
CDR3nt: TGTGCCAGCAGTTTGGCGGGGGGGACCCAGTACTTC

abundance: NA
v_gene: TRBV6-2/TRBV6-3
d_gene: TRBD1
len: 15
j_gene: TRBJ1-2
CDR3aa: CASSWTGFGNYGYTF
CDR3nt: TGTGCCAGCAGTTGGACAGGTTTTGGAAACTATGGCTACACCTTC

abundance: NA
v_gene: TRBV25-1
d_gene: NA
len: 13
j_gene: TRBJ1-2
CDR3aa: CASSEGAIFGYTF
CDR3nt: TGTGCCAGCAGTGAAGGGGCAATCTTTGGCTACACCTTC

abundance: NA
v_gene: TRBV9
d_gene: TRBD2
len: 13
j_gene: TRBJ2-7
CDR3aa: CASSVGLANEQYF
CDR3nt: TGTGCCAGCAGCGTAGGACTAGCAAACGAGCAGTACTTC

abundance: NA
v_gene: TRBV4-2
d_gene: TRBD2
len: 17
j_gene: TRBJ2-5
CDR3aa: CASSQAASGGKQETQYF
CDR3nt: TGTGCCAGCAGCCAAGCGGCTAGCGGGGGGAAACAAGAGACCCAGTACTTC

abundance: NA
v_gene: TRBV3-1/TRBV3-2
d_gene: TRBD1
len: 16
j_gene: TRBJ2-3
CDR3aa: CASRQSTGGNQDTQYF
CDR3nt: TGTGCCAGCAGACAATCTACAGGGGGGAATCAAGATACGCAGTATTTT

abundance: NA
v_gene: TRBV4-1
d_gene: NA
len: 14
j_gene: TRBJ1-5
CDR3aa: CASSRKAGDQPQHF
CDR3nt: TGCGCCAGCAGCCGAAAGGCGGGAGATCAGCCCCAGCATTTT

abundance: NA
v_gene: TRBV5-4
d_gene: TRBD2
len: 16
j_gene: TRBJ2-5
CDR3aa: CASSLALAGDQETQYF
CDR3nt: TGTGCCAGCAGCTTGGCCCTAGCGGGTGACCAAGAGACCCAGTACTTC